The present T cell receptor (beta chain) was sequenced within a study of blood T cell repertoires in COVID-19. Study context: Collection of acute and convalescent COVID-19 samples took place in the United States, Italy and Spain. The cDNA or gDNA used as material had been derived from T cells, B-cell-depleted T cells, or PBMCs.

V gave up 1 base and J gave up 1 base; unmatched junction bases: 4. CDR1 is LGHDT and CDR2 is YNNKEL in the germline V gene (reference sequence). This CDR3 is 16 amino acids long. Original analysis: Nucleated cell counts were estimated from reference gene primer amplification. Some clones are missing from TCRdb's copy, which holds only in-frame ones; the method was immunoSEQ multiplex PCR. From that table come the V and J calls and clone size; the DNA was used to work out D and trimming. The sample shows 290,000 or so clones, roughly 87% of them seen only once. The chain recombines TRBV3-1 (or the pseudogene TRBV3-2) with TRBJ2-5, with 9 nucleotides matching TRBD2. The source of this sequence is a man aged 18 to 35 with active or convalescent COVID-19. The sample taken for sequencing was peripheral blood. CDR3 loop: CASSQALAGSQETQYF. The CDR3 DNA sequence: TGTGCCAGCAGCCAAGCTCTAGCGGGGAGCCAAGAGACCCAGTACTTC.